The 27 T cell receptor beta chains below were found in one sample sequenced in a study of human T cells and chemical hapten exposure. The sample's time point: patch test 1, 2 weeks after DPC sensitization. Treatment defined: therapeutic diphenylcyclopropenone sensitization with weekly scalp DPC. MiXCR was run by TCRdb on the RACE reads, yielding one entry per CDR3 protein. The sample lists about 60,000 distinct CDR3 sequences; over 7.5% were seen once. Sample: whole blood, taken in connection with sensitization to the hapten diphenylcyclopropenone (DPC). The origin of the receptors is a woman between 40 and 50 years old with alopecia areata. Some clones in this sample may be carry-over from other donors' samples.

The table lists this clonotype with many counts. The rearrangement links TRBV7-9 to TRBJ1-6, with unresolved D. This CDR3 is built from 12 residues. The germline V gene has CDR1 SEHNR and CDR2 FQNEAQ (reference sequence). The V and J ends lost 6 bases and 9 bases respectively, with 9 bases between them. CDR3 in DNA: TGTGCCAGCAGTCCCGGTGGTTCACCCCTCCACTTT. Amino acids: CASSPGGSPLHF.

This rearrangement joins TRBV3-1 to TRBJ2-3; 8 bases fit TRBD2. V was pared by 2 bases and J by 5 bases, with 6 bases of the junction left unmatched. This CDR3 contains 15 residues. Looked up from germline, CDR1 is LGHDT and CDR2 is YNNKEL (reference sequence). In nucleotides, the CDR3 is TGTGCCAGCAGCCAACCCGGGGGGGTATTAGATACGCAGTATTTT. Its translation is CASSQPGGVLDTQYF.

This clonotype showed up many times. The rearrangement uses TRBV6-2 or TRBV6-3 and TRBJ2-7; the D is unclear. There are 13 residues in the CDR3. The V gene's germline CDR1 is MNHEY and CDR2 SVGEGT. V was shortened by 5 bases and J by 2 bases, with 10 bases between the two germline ends. The CDR3 region has the DNA TGTGCCAGCAGTGACACCGAGGCCTACGAGCAGTACTTC. Amino acid sequence: CASSDTEAYEQYF.

This clonotype came up many times. This sequence joins TRBV5-4 and TRBJ1-1; the D is unclear. Trimming left V 0 bases short and J 2 bases short, with 5 bases between. Germline V gene sequence: CDR1 SGHNT, CDR2 YYREEE (reference sequence). This CDR3 has 13 amino acids. The CDR3 DNA sequence: TGTGCCAGCAGCTTGGCGGGAAACACTGAAGCTTTCTTT. Translation: CASSLAGNTEAFF.

This clonotype was counted ten times or more. The chain is built from TRBV18 and TRBJ2-7; 13 bases are a match to TRBD2. There are 18 residues in the CDR3. The junction had 14 bases not matched to a gene; V was cut back by 3 bases and J by 6 bases. Germline CDR1 KGHSH, CDR2 LQKENI. The CDR3 region has the DNA TGTGCCAGCTCACCCCTCGGACTAGCGGGGGCAGAGCAGGTCGAGCAGTACTTC. Translation: CASSPLGLAGAEQVEQYF.

This clonotype was detected many times. The chain employs TRBV2 and TRBJ1-6, with 7 positions matching TRBD1. CDR3 length: 14 amino acids. V lost 3 bases, J lost 8 bases, and 4 bases stayed unmatched. CDR1 SNHLY and CDR2 FYNNEI come from the germline V gene. CDR3 coding DNA: TGTGCCAGCAGTGAGGCAGGGGGTGATTCACCCCTCCACTTT. Its protein is CASSEAGGDSPLHF. Full variable domain (rest looked up from reference TRBV2 and TRBJ1-6): EPEVTQTPSHQVTQMGQEVILRCVPISNHLYFYWYRQILGQKVEFLVSFYNNEISEKSEIFDDQFSVERPDGSNFTLKIRSTKLEDSAMYFCASSEAGGDSPLHFGNGTRLTVT.

Ten or more counts support this clonotype. The V gene is TRBV6-6, the J gene TRBJ2-7, with D possibly matching TRBD1 (6 bases). The ends were cut back, 2 bases at V and 2 bases at J, with 7 bases in the middle. This CDR3 contains 13 residues. The germline gives CDR1 MNHNY, CDR2 SVGAGI (reference sequence). The CDR3 coding sequence is TGTGCCAGCAGTTACGGGACAACCTACGAGCAGTACTTC. Its protein is CASSYGTTYEQYF.

This rearrangement joins TRBV12-3 or TRBV12-4 to TRBJ2-5; 13 positions match TRBD2. V gave up 5 bases and J gave up 5 bases; unmatched junction bases: 8. The CDR3 runs to 16 residues. CDR3 amino acids: CASSPAGTSGEETQYF. The CDR3 DNA is TGTGCCAGCAGTCCCGCCGGGACTAGCGGGGAGGAGACCCAGTACTTC.

The chain has TRBV2 and TRBJ2-2; D gene uncertain. Germline CDR1 is SNHLY and CDR2 is FYNNEI. The CDR3 extends over 14 amino acids. The V end was cut by 4 bases, the J end by 1 base, with 7 bases between. CDR3 coding DNA: TGTGCCAGCAGTGGTAGAGGGAACACCGGGGAGCTGTTTTTT. This translates into CASSGRGNTGELFF.

This clonotype was detected a few times. This CDR3 is CASRDGPTGQYF. Here the CDR3 DNA reads TGTGCCAGTAGGGATGGACCGACGGGGCAGTACTTC. The genes are TRBV19 and TRBJ2-7; no definite D call. V lost 6 bases to trimming and J lost 9 bases, with 15 bases between them. The CDR3 is 12 amino acids. Germline-derived CDR1 and CDR2 are LNHDA and SQIVND (reference sequence).

This clonotype was found once. The chain couples TRBV4-1 to TRBJ1-1; D is perhaps TRBD1 (5 bases). Trimming shortened V by 0 bases and J by 3 bases, and 17 bases separated the two germline ends. The germline V gene has CDR1 MGHRA and CDR2 YSYEKL. The CDR3 is 17 amino acids. CDR3 coding DNA: TGCGCCAGCAGCCAAGATTGGGGACGGTCCTTGGACACTGAAGCTTTCTTT. Translating gives CASSQDWGRSLDTEAFF.

This clonotype was seen ten or more times. V is TRBV20-1 and J is TRBJ2-5; TRBD2 agrees at 13 bases. Germline V gene sequence: CDR1 DFQATT, CDR2 SNEGSKA (reference sequence). J lost 1 base, V lost 1 base, and 9 bases had no gene match. The CDR3 is made up of 18 amino acids. This chain's CDR3 is CSARVRLAGGRSQETQYF. The CDR3 nucleotides are TGCAGTGCTAGAGTCAGACTAGCGGGGGGCCGGAGCCAAGAGACCCAGTACTTC.

This sequence joins TRBV7-7 and TRBJ2-5; D perhaps matches TRBD2 (6 bases). The CDR3 consists of 15 residues. V was clipped by 5 bases and J by 5 bases, with 18 bases between them. Germline V lookup: CDR1 SSHAT, CDR2 FNYEAQ (reference sequence). DNA for the CDR3: TGTGCCAGCAGCGGAGCCGGAGGGGTGGCGGAGACCCAGTACTTC. Its protein is CASSGAGGVAETQYF.

This clonotype was found many times. The chain couples TRBV4-3 to TRBJ2-7, with 7 bases identical to TRBD2. Trimming at V came to 3 bases and at J to 7 bases, leaving 18 bases not matched to a gene. The CDR3 spans 17 residues. Germline lookup yields CDR1 LGHNA and CDR2 YSLEER. CDR3 residues: CASSHRVGMAGGGEQYF. The CDR3 DNA reads TGCGCCAGCAGCCACCGAGTAGGGATGGCCGGGGGAGGGGAGCAGTACTTC.

This clonotype came up many times. The CDR3 region is CASSQLAGVDTGELFF. Written as DNA, the CDR3 is TGTGCCAGCAGCCAACTAGCGGGGGTGGACACCGGGGAGCTGTTTTTT. The V call is TRBV3-1, the J call TRBJ2-2, with 10 bases matching TRBD2. CDR3 length: 16 residues. V lost 2 bases, J lost 3 bases, and 3 bases stayed unmatched. The V gene's germline CDR1 is LGHDT and CDR2 YNNKEL (reference sequence).

This clonotype was seen many times. The J gene is TRBJ2-2, the V gene TRBV19; D possibly matches TRBD1 or TRBD2 (5 bases each). Trimming took 8 bases from V and 4 from J, leaving 17 bases between them. Germline V lookup: CDR1 LNHDA, CDR2 SQIVND (reference sequence). This CDR3 comprises 15 residues. The CDR3 protein is CASGARGAFTGELFF. The CDR3 bases are TGTGCCAGTGGCGCGAGGGGCGCCTTCACCGGGGAGCTGTTTTTT.

This clonotype was seen ten or more times. J is TRBJ2-3 and V is TRBV30; weak D call: TRBD2 (5 bases). The CDR3 length is 14 residues. Trimming left V 0 bases short and J 5 bases short, with 12 bases between. CDR1 GTSNPN and CDR2 SVGIG come from the germline V gene (reference sequence). CDR3 DNA sequence: TGTGCCTGGAGTGTAGCTGCGACTAAAGATACGCAGTATTTT. Translated, it gives CAWSVAATKDTQYF.

This clonotype was recorded a few times. This chain joins TRBV6-2 or TRBV6-3 and TRBJ2-5; 7 bases agree with TRBD2. The CDR3 is 15 amino acids. After removal of 2 bases from V and 1 base from J, the junction contained 4 bases not matched to a gene. Germline CDR1 and CDR2: MNHEY and SVGEGT. For the CDR3, the DNA is TGTGCCAGCAGTTACCTAGCGGATCGCCAAGAGACCCAGTACTTC. This gives the protein CASSYLADRQETQYF.

As concerns this clonotype: A much larger clone lies a single base off, so this may be a read error. Likely a read error: the CDR3 ends without its conserved phenylalanine or tryptophan. For the CDR3, the DNA is TGTGCCAGCATTCGGGAGCAAATGAACACTGAAGCTTTCTTA. Its protein product is CASIREQMNTEAFL. The genes are TRBV6-2 or TRBV6-3 and TRBJ1-1, with D hard to call. The germline V gene encodes CDR1 MNHEY and CDR2 SVGEGT. The CDR3 totals 14 residues. The V gene lost 7 bases and the J gene lost 0 bases, with 12 bases spanning the gap.

The chain couples TRBV30 to TRBJ2-7; 14 bases align to TRBD2. CDR1 and CDR2 (germline): GTSNPN, SVGIG (reference sequence). Losses at the gene ends were 1 base for V and 8 bases for J; bases not matched to a gene: 16. The CDR3 sequence is 18 residues long. CDR3 protein: CAWSARKPGLAGGWKQYF. For the CDR3, the DNA is TGTGCCTGGAGTGCTCGTAAGCCCGGACTAGCGGGGGGATGGAAGCAGTACTTC.

This clonotype was picked up many times. The rearrangement uses TRBV7-6 and TRBJ2-1; 11 nucleotides match TRBD2. Looked up from germline, CDR1 is SGHVS and CDR2 is FNYEAQ. The CDR3 has 17 amino acids. J gave up 6 bases and V 1 base, and 8 bases lay outside the gene matches. Written as DNA, the CDR3 is TGTGCCAGCAGCTTAGGTCTAGCGGGGGGCCAGCGCAATGAGCAGTTCTTC. The encoded protein is CASSLGLAGGQRNEQFF. Variable domain in full (rest from reference TRBV7-6 and TRBJ2-1): GAGVSQSPRYKVTKRGQDVALRCDPISGHVSLYWYRQALGQGPEFLTYFNYEAQQDKSGLPNDRFSAERPEGSISTLTIQRTEQRDSAMYRCASSLGLAGGQRNEQFFGPGTRLTVL.

The J gene is TRBJ1-6, the V gene TRBV9, with a tentative D call TRBD1 (6 bases). CDR1 is SGDLS, CDR2 YYNGEE, per germline. Trimming left V 4 bases short and J 9 bases short, with 11 bases between. The CDR3 loop spans 13 amino acids. The CDR3 protein is CASSLGQSSPLHF. The CDR3 DNA reads as TGTGCCAGCAGCCTAGGACAGAGTTCACCCCTCCACTTT.

This clonotype was seen a few times. This chain uses TRBV9 with TRBJ2-5; maybe TRBD1 (5 bases). The CDR3 loop spans 15 amino acids. The germline V gene encodes CDR1 SGDLS and CDR2 YYNGEE. V lost 0 bases to trimming and J lost 2 bases, with 11 bases between them. The CDR3 region has the DNA TGTGCCAGCAGCGTAGAGGGGATTTTACAAGAGACCCAGTACTTC. Translation: CASSVEGILQETQYF.

This clonotype was seen ten or more times. The rearrangement uses TRBV28 and TRBJ2-7; tentatively, D is TRBD2 (6 bases). CDR1 and CDR2 (germline): MDHEN, SYDVKM. V was shortened by 4 bases and J by 1 base, with 11 bases between the two germline ends. The CDR3 sequence is 14 residues long. The CDR3 sequence: CASSSIGGSYEQYF. In nucleotides, the CDR3 is TGTGCCAGCAGTTCTATCGGGGGTTCCTACGAGCAGTACTTC.

This clonotype was found many times. The chain links TRBV7-3 to TRBJ2-1, with 9 nucleotides matching TRBD2. Germline V gene data show CDR1 as SGHTA and CDR2 as FQGTGA. CDR3 length equals 18 residues. J lost 2 bases, V lost 1 base, and 9 bases had no gene match. CDR3 residues: CASSLMGLAGIAYNEQFF. In nucleotides, the CDR3 is TGTGCCAGCAGCTTAATGGGGCTAGCGGGAATAGCCTACAATGAGCAGTTCTTC.

This clonotype showed up many times. The chain links TRBV6-2 or TRBV6-3 to TRBJ2-7; 7 bases are shared with TRBD2. The trim removed 5 bases at V and 2 bases at J, leaving 9 bases unmatched. The CDR3 runs 15 residues. Germline V CDR1 and CDR2: MNHEY, SVGEGT. The CDR3 DNA reads as TGTGCCAGCAGTCCCTCGGGGGGACCCACCTACGAGCAGTACTTC. Amino acids: CASSPSGGPTYEQYF.

This clonotype was found a few times. The rearrangement links TRBV29-1 to TRBJ2-7, with TRBD2 as a possible D gene (6 bases). The germline gives CDR1 SQVTM, CDR2 ANQGSEA. The CDR3 consists of 14 residues. V was clipped by 6 bases and J by 2 bases, with 17 bases between them. The CDR3 reads CSVREPTGAYEQYF. DNA for the CDR3: TGCAGCGTCCGCGAGCCCACGGGAGCCTACGAGCAGTACTTC.